The T cell receptor beta chain described here comes from a study of T cells expressing NK-cell markers. Study at large: The eight sequenced donors comprised seven who were HCMV-seropositive and one who was seronegative.

The CDR3 has 15 residues. Germline V gives CDR1 SGHRS, CDR2 YFSETQ. Study results and caveats: Unclear, still, was the HCMV specificity of the expanded NKG2C+ T cell clones. The CD3+CD56-NKG2C+ fraction was also led by these clonotypes in a handful of donors.

Remarks on this clonotype: Its specificity is unknown.

Template switching by 5'RACE with UMIs generated the TCR beta cDNA. After re-calling the 5' RACE reads, TCRdb lists one entry per CDR3 protein, DNA absent. In all, the sample yields about 440,000 distinct CDR3 sequences. This TCR was recovered from a woman between 18 and 70 years old in good health. The specimen sequenced was blood T cells: a sorted CD56 or NKG2C T cell subset, CD4+ or CD8+ T cells, or bulk PBMC T cells (not recorded which). This chain links TRBV5-1 with TRBJ2-3; there is no DNA to check the TCRdb D call of TRBD1. The CDR3 sequence: CASSLGGIRTDTQYF.